One and the same sample provided the 28 T cell receptor beta chains below, sequenced in a study of somatic mutations in cytotoxic T cells in rheumatoid arthritis. Sequencing was performed with immunoSEQ multiplex PCR; in TCRdb, only in-frame clones are kept and a portion is missing. This table holds nearly 20,000 clones, around 85% found once. Sequenced material: CD8+ T cells sorted from blood. The receptors here all came from a man aged 40-49 years in good health.

This chain uses TRBV5-1 with TRBJ2-1; the match to TRBD2 covers 8 bases. The CDR3 consists of 21 residues. After removal of 4 bases from V and 0 bases from J, the junction contained 21 bases not matched to a gene. Germline assignment: CDR1 SGHRS and CDR2 YFSETQ. The CDR3 loop reads CASSLHTSGLGGKSSYNEQFF. As DNA, the CDR3 is TGCGCCAGCAGCCTGCACACCTCGGGACTAGGGGGAAAGAGCTCCTACAATGAGCAGTTCTTC. Full variable domain (missing parts from reference TRBV5-1 and TRBJ2-1): KAGVTQTPRYLIKTRGQQVTLSCSPISGHRSVSWYQQTPGQGLQFLFEYFSETQRNKGNFPGRFSGRQFSNSRSEMNVSTLELGDSALYLCASSLHTSGLGGKSSYNEQFFGPGTRLTVL.

The CDR3, as DNA: TGTGCCAGCAGCCGACTAGCGGGAGTACGGAATGAGCAGTTCTTC. Encoded protein: CASSRLAGVRNEQFF. This rearrangement joins TRBV7-3 to TRBJ2-1; 12 bases fit TRBD2. The germline gives CDR1 SGHTA, CDR2 FQGTGA. CDR3 length equals 15 residues. Trimming took 5 bases from V and 7 from J; bases not matched to a gene: 6.

The chain joins TRBV7-9 to TRBJ2-1, with unresolved D. This CDR3 contains 14 residues. Trimming took 4 bases from V and 4 from J, leaving 11 bases between them. Germline CDR1 is SEHNR and CDR2 is FQNEAQ (reference sequence). CDR3 DNA: TGTGCCAGCAGCTCAATGGACGGTTACAATGAGCAGTTCTTC. Translation gives CASSSMDGYNEQFF.

The chain uses TRBV5-6 and TRBJ1-1; D gene unclear. The germline V gene encodes CDR1 SGHDT and CDR2 YYEEEE. This CDR3 has 14 amino acids. Trimming removed 0 bases at V and 1 base at J, with 7 bases between. The CDR3 DNA reads TGTGCCAGCAGCTTGGCCATAGAGAACACTGAAGCTTTCTTT. This translates into CASSLAIENTEAFF.

The CDR3 nucleotides read TGTGCCATCAGTACTGGGACTAGCGGTCGTACCGGGGAGCTGTTTTTT. The encoded protein is CAISTGTSGRTGELFF. This chain connects TRBV10-3 to TRBJ2-2; 11 positions agree with TRBD2. CDR1 ENHRY and CDR2 SYGVKD come from the germline V gene. The CDR3 covers 16 residues. V dropped 5 bases and J dropped 5; count of bases not matched to a gene: 7.

The chain combines TRBV27 with TRBJ2-7, with D perhaps matching TRBD1 (5 bases). V shed 4 bases and J shed 5 bases, with 6 bases lying between them. This CDR3 region has 11 residues. In germline, CDR1 is MNHEY, CDR2 SMNVEV (reference sequence). CDR3 sequence (DNA): TGTGCCAGCAGTTGGGGCGACGAGCAGTACTTC. Residues: CASSWGDEQYF.

This rearrangement joins TRBV6-1 to TRBJ2-7, with 8 nucleotides matching TRBD1. Germline CDR1 MNHNS, CDR2 SASEGT. Trimming cost V 0 bases and J 0 bases; bases outside gene matches: 1. CDR3 length: 15 amino acids. This chain's CDR3 is CASSEAGTGSYEQYF. For the CDR3, the DNA is TGTGCCAGCAGTGAAGCCGGGACAGGCTCCTACGAGCAGTACTTC.

The chain employs TRBV28 and TRBJ1-2, with TRBD1 matching over 9 bases. J gave up 8 bases and V 5 bases, and 9 bases lay outside the gene matches. The germline V gene has CDR1 MDHEN and CDR2 SYDVKM. The CDR3 consists of 14 residues. The CDR3 nucleotides read TGTGCCAGCAGTCCCTCACAGGGGGCGCACGGCTACACCTTC. It is translated as CASSPSQGAHGYTF.

V and J are TRBV28 and TRBJ2-7; 10 bases align to TRBD1. CDR1 and CDR2 from the germline V gene are MDHEN and SYDVKM. The J segment lost 4 bases and the V segment lost 4 bases, leaving 10 bases of the junction unmatched. This CDR3 has 16 residues. As DNA, the CDR3 is TGTGCCAGCAGTTCCACCGGGACAGGGGTAGGTTACGAGCAGTACTTC. Protein: CASSSTGTGVGYEQYF. The full variable domain, with the rest looked up from reference TRBV28 and TRBJ2-7, is DVKVTQSSRYLVKRTGEKVFLECVQDMDHENMFWYRQDPGLGLRLIYFSYDVKMKEKGDIPEGYSVSREKKERFSLILESASTNQTSMYLCASSSTGTGVGYEQYFGPGTRLTVT.

Only a few counts were recorded for this clone. V is TRBV19 and J is TRBJ2-2; 10 bases are a match to TRBD1. This CDR3 is built from 15 residues. Germline-derived CDR1 and CDR2 are LNHDA and SQIVND (reference sequence). Losses at the gene ends were 5 bases for V and 5 bases for J; bases not matched to a gene: 5. The CDR3 DNA follows: TGTGCCAGTAGTCCCGACAGGGGGCTAACCGGGGAGCTGTTTTTT. Its translation is CASSPDRGLTGELFF. The entire variable domain, with the rest obtained from reference TRBV19 and TRBJ2-2, is as follows: DGGITQSPKYLFRKEGQNVTLSCEQNLNHDAMYWYRQDPGQGLRLIYYSQIVNDFQKGDIAEGYSVSREKKESFPLTVTSAQKNPTAFYLCASSPDRGLTGELFFGEGSRLTVL.

Notes on this clone: Other DNA sequences within the sample encode an identical CDR3. The gene calls are TRBV5-5 and TRBJ2-7; unclear D gene. The CDR3 spans 12 residues. Trimming cost V 5 bases and J 0 bases, with 6 bases left between them. Germline V gene sequence: CDR1 SGHKS, CDR2 YYEKEE (reference sequence). In nucleotides, the CDR3 is TGTGCCAGCAGTTCAGCCTCCTACGAGCAGTACTTC. Residues: CASSSASYEQYF.

The chain uses TRBV18 and TRBJ1-2; D is uncertain. Germline values: CDR1 KGHSH, CDR2 LQKENI. The CDR3 totals 16 residues. V dropped 2 bases and J dropped 0 bases, with 13 bases sitting between them. CDR3 sequence reads: CASSPSRGAANYGYTF. The CDR3 DNA is TGTGCCAGCTCACCAAGCCGGGGAGCTGCTAACTATGGCTACACCTTC.

The chain uses TRBV30 and TRBJ2-2; TRBD1 matches 7 bases. The CDR3 covers 15 residues. CDR1 and CDR2 (germline): GTSNPN, SVGIG (reference sequence). Trimming at V came to 1 base and at J to 4 bases, leaving 6 bases not matched to a gene. CDR3 sequence: CAWSGARGTTGELFF. CDR3 nucleotide sequence: TGTGCCTGGAGTGGGGCCAGGGGGACCACCGGGGAGCTGTTTTTT.

This chain connects TRBV10-1 to TRBJ2-3; TRBD2 aligns across 8 bases. Germline trimming cut 0 bases from V and 4 bases from J; bases unmatched to any gene: 6. There are 16 residues in the CDR3. Germline CDR1 is WNHNN and CDR2 is SYGVQD (reference sequence). The DNA for the CDR3 is TGCGCCAGCAGTGAGTCGGCTAGCGGGCGGTCAGATACGCAGTATTTT. It codes for CASSESASGRSDTQYF.

The chain links TRBV5-1 to TRBJ2-2; the D gene could be TRBD1 or TRBD2 (6 bases each). Germline V gene data show CDR1 as SGHRS and CDR2 as YFSETQ. The CDR3 contains 16 residues. With 3 bases removed from V and 0 bases from J, the gap between germline ends came to 12 bases. The CDR3 reads CASSSAGHTNTGELFF. In nucleotides, the CDR3 is TGCGCCAGCAGCTCGGCGGGACATACGAACACCGGGGAGCTGTTTTTT.

The chain carries TRBV29-1 and TRBJ2-7; 8 positions agree with TRBD2. With V trimmed by 6 bases and J by 5 bases, 12 bases remained unmatched. Per the germline V gene, CDR1 is SQVTM and CDR2 is ANQGSEA. The CDR3 runs 14 residues. Written as DNA, the CDR3 is TGCAGCGTAGGGGGGGCTAGCGGGTTGGACGAGCAGTACTTC. This translates into CSVGGASGLDEQYF.

The genes are TRBV7-9 and TRBJ1-4, with 8 bases fitting TRBD1. Germline-derived CDR1 and CDR2 are SEHNR and FQNEAQ (reference sequence). Trimming at V came to 1 base and at J to 0 bases, leaving 7 bases not matched to a gene. The CDR3 extends over 18 amino acids. In DNA, the CDR3 is TGTGCCAGCAGCTTAGTTCAGGGGGCGGGCGCAACTAATGAAAAACTGTTTTTT. It yields the protein CASSLVQGAGATNEKLFF.

CDR3 sequence: CAISSSGGRVNTEAFF. CDR3 bases: TGTGCCATCAGTTCCTCCGGAGGGCGGGTGAACACTGAAGCTTTCTTT. The chain combines TRBV10-3 with TRBJ1-1; D gene ambiguous. Germline CDR1 reads ENHRY; CDR2 reads SYGVKD. The ends were cut back, 5 bases at V and 0 bases at J, with 16 bases in the middle. The CDR3 covers 16 residues.

Only one count was recorded for this clone. The V and J genes are TRBV16 and TRBJ2-7, with 9 bases matching TRBD1. The CDR3 runs to 15 residues. CDR1 and CDR2 (germline): KGHSY, FQNENV. The V segment lost 2 bases and the J segment 4 bases; nucleotides outside the gene matches: 6. The CDR3 here is CASSQSTGGWYEQYF. The CDR3 coding sequence is TGTGCCAGCAGCCAAAGCACAGGGGGCTGGTACGAGCAGTACTTC.

The chain joins TRBV7-9 to TRBJ1-2; no reliable D call. The V and J ends lost 1 base and 6 bases respectively, with 18 bases between them. CDR3 size: 16 residues. Germline V gene sequence: CDR1 SEHNR, CDR2 FQNEAQ (reference sequence). The CDR3, as DNA: TGTGCCAGCAGCTTAGTAGGTCAGGATAGGTCCCATGGCTACACCTTC. Translation: CASSLVGQDRSHGYTF. The entire variable domain, with the rest obtained from reference TRBV7-9 and TRBJ1-2, is as follows: DTGVSQNPRHKITKRGQNVTFRCDPISEHNRLYWYRQTLGQGPEFLTYFQNEAQLEKSRLLSDRFSAERPKGSFSTLEIQRTEQGDSAMYLCASSLVGQDRSHGYTFGSGTRLTVV.

The J gene is TRBJ2-7, the V gene TRBV13; 12 nucleotides line up with TRBD1. The junction had 13 bases not matched to a gene; V was cut back by 6 bases and J by 7 bases. The CDR3 is made up of 16 amino acids. CDR1 PRHDT and CDR2 FYEKMQ come from the germline V gene (reference sequence). The CDR3 protein is CASSSTRDRGQGEQYF. DNA of the CDR3: TGTGCCAGCAGTTCTACCCGGGACAGGGGGCAGGGAGAGCAGTACTTC.

This clone was recorded a few times. This chain links TRBV28 with TRBJ2-1, with 14 bases matching TRBD2. From germline, CDR1 is MDHEN and CDR2 SYDVKM. V lost 5 bases to trimming and J lost 5 bases; unmatched junction nucleotides: 17. The CDR3 has 20 amino acids. DNA for the CDR3: TGTGCCAGCAGTCAACCCGGGACTAGCGGGAGCACCGGACTGAACAATGAGCAGTTCTTC. As protein: CASSQPGTSGSTGLNNEQFF.

This rearrangement joins TRBV28 to TRBJ2-2; 7 bases agree with TRBD1. CDR3 length: 16 amino acids. Trimming cost V 1 base and J 0 bases; bases outside gene matches: 2. Germline V CDR1 and CDR2: MDHEN, SYDVKM. The chain's CDR3 is CASSLFGTANTGELFF. The DNA for the CDR3 is TGTGCCAGCAGTTTATTCGGGACAGCGAACACCGGGGAGCTGTTTTTT.

The chain links TRBV27 to TRBJ2-7; D is possibly TRBD1 (5 bases). CDR3 length equals 14 residues. Trimming removed 6 bases at V and 2 bases at J, with 14 bases between. Germline values: CDR1 MNHEY, CDR2 SMNVEV (reference sequence). CDR3: CASSPRQTTYEQYF. The DNA for the CDR3 is TGTGCCAGCAGCCCCAGACAGACGACCTACGAGCAGTACTTC.

V gene TRBV4-2 combines with J gene TRBJ2-1; 10 bases line up with TRBD2. CDR3 length: 17 amino acids. Trimming cost V 4 bases and J 2 bases; bases outside gene matches: 8. Germline CDR1 reads LGHNA; CDR2 reads YNFKEQ. CDR3 protein: CASSLTEAGGPYNEQFF. As DNA, the CDR3 is TGTGCCAGCAGCCTGACCGAAGCGGGAGGGCCCTACAATGAGCAGTTCTTC.

This rearrangement joins TRBV29-1 to TRBJ2-3, with 9 bases aligning to TRBD1. The CDR3 has 19 amino acids. V was clipped by 5 bases and J by 3 bases; unmatched bases: 21. Germline CDR1 reads SQVTM; CDR2 reads ANQGSEA. This CDR3 is CSVRGRSLNRGPRTDTQYF. As DNA, the CDR3 is TGCAGCGTTAGGGGGCGTTCCTTGAACAGGGGGCCGAGGACAGATACGCAGTATTTT.

The chain links TRBV7-9 to TRBJ1-5; 7 bases are a match to TRBD1. This CDR3 region has 15 residues. Germline V CDR1 and CDR2: SEHNR, FQNEAQ (reference sequence). The junction had 0 bases not matched to a gene; V was cut back by 1 base and J by 0 bases. The CDR3 nucleotides are TGTGCCAGCAGCTTAGGACAGGGTAGCAATCAGCCCCAGCATTTT. Encoded protein: CASSLGQGSNQPQHF.

The genes are TRBV2 and TRBJ2-7; D possibly matches TRBD1 or TRBD2 (5 bases each). The V end was cut by 4 bases, the J end by 2 bases, with 15 bases between. The CDR3 extends over 15 amino acids. The germline CDR1 and CDR2 sequences are SNHLY and FYNNEI. The chain's CDR3 is CASSVRDRRTYEQYF. CDR3 sequence (DNA): TGTGCCAGCAGTGTCAGGGACCGAAGGACCTACGAGCAGTACTTC.